This T cell receptor (beta chain) was identified in a study of beta chain features in type 1 diabetes. This clone was counted ten times or more. What it recognizes is unknown. The authors reverse transcribed all of the isolated RNA, so sequencing captured expressed TCRB transcripts. Some clones are missing from TCRdb's copy, which holds only in-frame ones; the method was immunoSEQ multiplex PCR. Of approximately 150,000 clones in the sample, more than 9% are singletons; the top ten hold 1.3%. Regarding the study as a whole: VDJ junctions in type 1 diabetes patients carried more deletions and fewer insertions.

V lost 0 bases, J lost 5 bases, and 13 bases lay in between. In germline, CDR1 is SQVTM, CDR2 ANQGSEA. The CDR3 consists of 14 residues. The genes are TRBV29-1 and TRBJ1-2, with D maybe TRBD1 (5 bases). This sequence originates from a man in his late teens or twenties in good health. The specimen sequenced was naive CD4+ T cells from blood. In DNA form, the CDR3 reads TGCAGCGTTGAAGATCACGGGGGATCATATGGCTACACCTTC. It translates to CSVEDHGGSYGYTF.